The following is a TCR beta chain sequence with its context. Isolated RNA was reverse transcribed into cDNA used as the sequencing template. Repertoires were generated with immunoSEQ multiplex PCR, while TCRdb's copy carries only in-frame clones and drops some. The sample comprises approximately 150,000 clones, about half of which are singletons, and over 0.85% rests with the top ten. The data are from a study of CD8+ T cells in alopecia areata. The germline V gene has CDR1 SGHTA and CDR2 FQGTGA. The CDR3 sequence is 13 residues long. Trimming took 3 bases from V and 5 from J, leaving 8 bases between them.

The chain combines TRBV7-3 with TRBJ2-1; D gene unclear. This sample comprised CD4+ T cells sorted from blood, obtained at week 0. The TCR originated in a human donor with alopecia areata. The chain's CDR3 is CASSFSRNNEQFF. CDR3 nucleotides: TGTGCCAGCAGCTTTAGCAGGAACAATGAGCAGTTCTTC.